Listed below are T cell receptor beta chains from one sample, sequenced in a study of T cell repertoires in cytomegalovirus infection. The antigens of these receptors remain unknown. A single record per CDR3 protein comes from TCRdb applying MiXCR to the reads. Of roughly 34,000 distinct CDR3 sequences listed, roughly 49% were seen once; the top ten hold 90%. This sample comprised CD8+ T cells from cultured PBMCs, obtained from culture after CMV antigen stimulation. Every receptor here comes from a human donor in good health (CMV status not recorded). Some clones in this sample may be carry-over from other donors' samples. Each CDR3 is given with its conserved first and last residue. A D gene is named only where the DNA matches it firmly. Clone size appears in some rows only: once, few, many, or a class for an expanded clone.

>NA|NA|TRBV18|TRBJ2-7
CASSPEDRTYGEQYF
TGTGCCAGCTCACCTGAGGACCGGACCTACGGGGAGCAGTACTTC
>NA|NA|TRBV28|TRBJ1-1
CASSLWRQRNTEAFF
TGTGCCAGCAGTTTATGGAGGCAGAGGAACACTGAAGCTTTCTTT
>many|NA|TRBV27|TRBJ1-1
CASSFGGSTEAFF
TGTGCCAGCAGTTTCGGGGGAAGCACTGAAGCTTTCTTT
>NA|TRBD2|TRBV12-3/TRBV12-4|TRBJ2-1
CASSGGRADYNEQFF
TGTGCCAGCAGTGGCGGGAGGGCCGATTACAATGAGCAGTTCTTC
>once|NA|TRBV6-5|TRBJ1-2
CASSYLLADSNYGYTF
TGTGCCAGCAGTTACCTTCTTGCAGATTCTAACTATGGCTACACCTTC
>NA|TRBD1|TRBV7-6|TRBJ1-4
CASSLRTGEDEKLFF
TGTGCCAGCAGCCTGAGGACAGGGGAGGATGAAAAACTGTTTTTT
>NA|NA|TRBV5-6|TRBJ1-1
CASSLGWGTEAFF
TGTGCCAGCAGCTTGGGTTGGGGGACTGAAGCTTTCTTT
>few|TRBD1|TRBV19|TRBJ1-1
CASSGTAVSEAFF
TGTGCCAGTAGTGGGACAGCGGTTTCTGAAGCTTTCTTT
>NA|TRBD2|TRBV24-1|TRBJ2-1
CATSDFGTSGRVTYNEQFF
TGTGCCACCAGTGATTTTGGGACTAGCGGGAGGGTCACCTACAATGAGCAGTTCTTC
>NA|TRBD1|TRBV27|TRBJ2-3
CASSYGQGGTQYF
TGTGCCAGCAGCTATGGACAGGGAGGTACGCAGTATTTT
>few|TRBD1|TRBV6-5|TRBJ2-7
CASSWVATGGFDEQYF
TGTGCCAGCAGTTGGGTCGCGACAGGGGGGTTCGATGAGCAGTACTTC
>NA|TRBD1|TRBV20-1|TRBJ1-2
CSAIDLDRVNYGYTF
TGCAGTGCTATCGATTTAGACAGGGTCAACTATGGCTACACCTTC
>many|NA|TRBV6-1|TRBJ2-7
CASSGWEDHYEQYF
TGTGCCAGCAGTGGATGGGAGGACCACTACGAGCAGTACTTC
>many|TRBD1|TRBV7-2|TRBJ2-7
CASNLNHRGNEQYF
TGTGCCAGCAACCTTAATCACAGGGGGAACGAGCAGTACTTC
>NA|TRBD1|TRBV7-6|TRBJ2-7
CASSPLTGSIAASTYEQYF
TGTGCCAGCAGCCCCCTGACAGGGTCGATAGCAGCCTCGACCTACGAGCAGTACTTC
>NA|NA|TRBV6-1|TRBJ2-7
CASSEARTPYEQYF
TGTGCCAGCAGTGAAGCGAGGACTCCCTACGAGCAGTACTTC
>few|NA|TRBV7-8|TRBJ2-7
CASSSRQLYEQYF
TGTGCCAGCAGTTCCCGACAGCTTTACGAGCAGTACTTC
>few|TRBD2|TRBV7-8|TRBJ2-7
CASSTSGDILSYEQYF
TGTGCCAGCAGCACTAGCGGGGACATCCTTAGTTACGAGCAGTACTTC
>NA|NA|TRBV7-9|TRBJ2-7
CASSLASRGSFDYEQYF
TGTGCCAGCAGCTTAGCCTCCCGGGGTAGCTTTGACTACGAGCAGTACTTC
>many|NA|TRBV25-1|TRBJ1-1
CASSRGGGTEAFF
TGTGCCAGCAGCAGGGGAGGAGGCACTGAAGCTTTCTTT
>NA|TRBD1|TRBV12-3/TRBV12-4|TRBJ1-1
CASSPGQPNTEAFF
TGTGCCAGCAGTCCGGGACAGCCGAACACTGAAGCTTTCTTT